This is a list of T cell receptor beta chains from one sample in a study of identifying expanded T cells in peripheral blood. Some clones are missing from TCRdb's copy, which holds only in-frame ones; the method was immunoSEQ multiplex PCR. This table holds 83,000 or so clones, 88% found once. The specimen sequenced was blood. The receptors were gathered from a person aged 18 to 70 in good health. CDR3s include the opening cysteine and the closing phenylalanine or tryptophan. A D gene is named only where the DNA matches it firmly. The size field is filled for only some rows; it gives once, few, many or a size class.

d_call j_call v_call clone_size cdr3_aa cdr3_nt
NA TRBJ2-7 TRBV5-1 NA CASSLTGNYEQYF TGCGCCAGCAGCTTGACAGGGAACTACGAGCAGTACTTC
TRBD1 TRBJ2-7 TRBV15 NA CATRDRGADEQYF TGTGCCACCAGGGACAGGGGCGCCGACGAGCAGTACTTC
TRBD2 TRBJ2-7 TRBV2 NA CASSPIRGEIGYEQYF TGTGCCAGCAGCCCCATTCGGGGGGAGATCGGCTACGAGCAGTACTTC
TRBD1 TRBJ1-2 TRBV4-1 NA CASSPPDRISGYTF TGCGCCAGCAGCCCGCCGGACAGGATTAGTGGCTACACCTTC
NA TRBJ2-7 TRBV20-1 NA CSASGLSEQYF TGCAGTGCTAGCGGGTTAAGCGAGCAGTACTTC
TRBD1 TRBJ2-2 TRBV6-4 NA CASSQQGVKTGELFF TGTGCCAGCAGTCAGCAGGGGGTTAAGACCGGGGAGCTGTTTTTT
TRBD2 TRBJ2-7 TRBV7-8 NA CASSPAGPPAGSEQYF TGTGCCAGCAGTCCAGCGGGACCGCCCGCGGGTTCCGAGCAGTACTTC
NA TRBJ2-2 TRBV15 once CATSRQTVSGTGELFF TGTGCCACCAGCAGACAGACAGTCTCGGGCACCGGGGAGCTGTTTTTT
TRBD2 TRBJ2-3 TRBV18 NA CASSLPGLAGPTDTQYF TGTGCCAGCTCACTTCCGGGACTAGCGGGACCCACAGATACGCAGTATTTT
NA TRBJ2-7 TRBV28 NA CASSLSSEISYEQYF TGTGCCAGCAGTTTAAGTAGCGAAATATCCTACGAGCAGTACTTC
NA TRBJ2-2 TRBV5-1 NA CASSPQDSTAGELFF TGCGCCAGCAGCCCCCAGGATTCGACTGCCGGGGAGCTGTTTTTT
TRBD2 TRBJ2-1 TRBV10-3 NA CAISELAGGHEQFF TGTGCCATCAGTGAACTAGCGGGAGGGCATGAGCAGTTCTTC
TRBD1 TRBJ2-5 TRBV5-5 few CASSFFPGTVQETQYF TGTGCCAGCAGCTTTTTTCCCGGGACAGTCCAAGAGACCCAGTACTTC
TRBD1 TRBJ2-3 TRBV12-5 once CASGFGTASTDTQYF TGTGCTAGTGGTTTCGGGACAGCCAGCACAGATACGCAGTATTTT
NA TRBJ1-1 TRBV9 NA CASSVGGDTEAFF TGTGCCAGCAGCGTCGGAGGGGACACTGAAGCTTTCTTT
TRBD1 TRBJ1-5 TRBV10-2 NA CASSYTGVRQPQHF TGCGCCAGCAGTTACACAGGGGTGAGACAGCCCCAGCATTTT
NA TRBJ2-7 TRBV4-2 NA CASSQEVGGPPYEQYF TGTGCCAGCAGCCAAGAGGTAGGGGGTCCCCCCTACGAGCAGTACTTC
TRBD1 TRBJ2-7 TRBV30 NA CAWTGQANEQYF TGTGCCTGGACGGGACAGGCAAACGAGCAGTACTTC
NA TRBJ2-7 TRBV28 NA CASHPPGSRYEQYF TGTGCCAGCCACCCCCCGGGCAGCAGATACGAGCAGTACTTC
NA TRBJ1-4 TRBV10-1 NA CAIKGRRFNEKLFF TGCGCCATCAAAGGGAGGCGATTTAATGAAAAACTGTTTTTT
NA TRBJ1-1 TRBV18 NA CASSPALPMNTEAFF TGTGCCAGCTCACCAGCACTACCCATGAACACTGAAGCTTTCTTT
TRBD1 TRBJ2-2 TRBV5-8 NA CASSHGTGGSNTGELFF TGTGCCAGCAGTCACGGGACAGGGGGATCGAACACCGGGGAGCTGTTTTTT